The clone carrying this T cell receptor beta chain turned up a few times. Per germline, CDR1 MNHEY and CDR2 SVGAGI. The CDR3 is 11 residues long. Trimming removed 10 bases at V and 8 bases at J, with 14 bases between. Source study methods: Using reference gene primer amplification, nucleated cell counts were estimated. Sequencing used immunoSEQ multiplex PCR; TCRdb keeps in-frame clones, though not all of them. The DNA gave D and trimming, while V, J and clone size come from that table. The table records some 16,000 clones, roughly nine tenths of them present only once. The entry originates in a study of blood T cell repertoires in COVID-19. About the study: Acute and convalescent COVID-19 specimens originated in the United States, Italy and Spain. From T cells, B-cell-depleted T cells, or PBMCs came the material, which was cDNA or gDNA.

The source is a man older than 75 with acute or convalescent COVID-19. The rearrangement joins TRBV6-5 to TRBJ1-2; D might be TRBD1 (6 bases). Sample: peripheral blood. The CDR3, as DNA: TGTGCCACCGTGGTTGGGACAGGCTACACCTTC. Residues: CATVVGTGYTF.